This TCR beta chain was retrieved from a study of shared clonotypes between healthy human individuals. Germline V CDR1 and CDR2: MNHNS, SASEGT. The CDR3 contains 13 residues. V lost 3 bases to trimming and J lost 8 bases, with 13 bases between them. Regarding the study as a whole: For sorted subsets, rarefaction showed incomplete sequencing despite large depth. The genetic and exposure-history diversity represented was limited by few donors. Larger estimated richness was generally seen in naive subsets than in memory subsets.

This clone occurred a few times. Its specificity is unknown. This CDR3 is also generated by other DNA sequences in the sample. Method: immunoSEQ multiplex PCR; TCRdb's copy keeps in-frame clones and lacks some. The repertoire has fewer than 3 million clones, about 90% of them found once; the top ten carry 0.37%. A CD45RA-negative memory subset and a CD45RA+ naive subset were separated from the CD4+ cells. The TCR sequence derives from a man between 18 and 29 years old in good health. Some clones in this sample may be carry-over from other donors' samples. This chain uses TRBV6-1 with TRBJ1-2, with D perhaps matching TRBD1 (5 bases). The sequenced material came from naive CD4+ T cells from PBMCs. Subset described: CD45RA+ positively selected. CDR3 coding DNA: TGTGCCAGCAGTGATAGGGGATTTGGAGGCTACACCTTC. The encoded protein is CASSDRGFGGYTF.